The 8 T cell receptor beta chains in this list originate from one sample, sequenced in a study of shared clonotypes between healthy human individuals. Data came from immunoSEQ multiplex PCR; TCRdb stores just in-frame clones and leaves some out. Among 2,100,000 or so clones listed, under 97% were seen once. The material sequenced was naive CD4+ T cells sorted from blood. Specified subset: CD45RA+ positively selected. The receptors were gathered from a man between 18 and 29 years old in good health.

This chain connects TRBV7-6 to TRBJ2-7; 10 bases are shared with TRBD1. The germline V gene has CDR1 SGHVS and CDR2 FNYEAQ. V trimming: 7 bases; J trimming: 0 bases; junction bases outside the gene matches: 18. The CDR3 spans 19 residues. CDR3 region: CASTGQGDIHTLFSYEQYF. The CDR3 DNA is TGTGCCAGCACCGGACAGGGGGATATTCACACACTGTTCTCCTACGAGCAGTACTTC.

This rearrangement joins TRBV6-6 to TRBJ2-1, with D unresolved. Germline loops: CDR1 MNHNY, CDR2 SVGAGI (reference sequence). This CDR3 has 13 residues. V lost 5 bases and J 0 bases, leaving 5 bases between the germline ends. CDR3 nucleotide sequence: TGTGCCAGCAGTGTGGGCTCCTACAATGAGCAGTTCTTC. It yields the protein CASSVGSYNEQFF.

The gene calls are TRBV14 and TRBJ2-7; no clear D gene. The CDR3 length is 15 residues. Germline V gene lookup returns CDR1 SGHDN and CDR2 FVKESK. Trimming stripped 1 base from V and 0 bases from J, with 10 bases between. CDR3 bases: TGTGCCAGCAGCCAAGGGGGATGGAGCTCCTACGAGCAGTACTTC. Amino acids: CASSQGGWSSYEQYF.

This chain connects TRBV18 to TRBJ1-1; D remains ambiguous. The germline V gene has CDR1 KGHSH and CDR2 LQKENI. Trimming removed 6 bases from V and 2 bases from J, with 10 bases in between. The CDR3 runs to 13 residues. DNA for the CDR3: TGTGCCAGCTCTCGAGAAACCAACACTGAAGCTTTCTTT. It translates to CASSRETNTEAFF.

This clone came up a few times. The rearrangement joins TRBV6-5 to TRBJ1-2; no definite D call. Germline V gives CDR1 MNHEY, CDR2 SVGAGI. V shed 3 bases and J shed 8 bases, with 19 bases lying between them. The CDR3 covers 15 residues. The CDR3 region has the DNA TGTGCCAGCAGTTATATGGTCCAACGAAGAGACGGCTACACCTTC. Residues: CASSYMVQRRDGYTF.

The chain recombines TRBV5-1 with TRBJ1-4; D is ambiguous. The length of the CDR3 is 15 residues. Germline loops: CDR1 SGHRS, CDR2 YFSETQ. Deletions cut 4 bases from V and 6 bases from J, with 16 bases between. The CDR3 DNA sequence: TGCGCCAGCAGCCCGGGATGGGCTTTCGATGAAAAACTGTTTTTT. Its translation is CASSPGWAFDEKLFF. The whole variable domain, filled in from reference TRBV5-1 and TRBJ1-4, reads KAGVTQTPRYLIKTRGQQVTLSCSPISGHRSVSWYQQTPGQGLQFLFEYFSETQRNKGNFPGRFSGRQFSNSRSEMNVSTLELGDSALYLCASSPGWAFDEKLFFGSGTQLSVL.

A few counts support this clone. The gene calls are TRBV6-5 and TRBJ1-2; TRBD1 agrees at 9 bases. The CDR3 has 12 residues. Germline V gene lookup returns CDR1 MNHEY and CDR2 SVGAGI. Trimming removed 8 bases from V and 8 bases from J; junction bases left unmatched: 6. The CDR3: CASFGTGFGYTF. The CDR3 DNA sequence: TGTGCCAGCTTCGGGACAGGGTTCGGCTACACCTTC.

V gene TRBV6-1 combines with J gene TRBJ1-4; D ambiguous. The CDR3 is 13 residues long. With 0 bases removed from V and 10 bases from J, the gap between germline ends came to 9 bases. Looked up from germline, CDR1 is MNHNS and CDR2 is SASEGT. CDR3 sequence: CASSEAAGVKLFF. The CDR3 nucleotides read TGTGCCAGCAGTGAAGCAGCGGGAGTAAAACTGTTTTTT.